The 23 T cell receptor beta chains in this list originate from one sample, sequenced in a study of T-cell reconstitution after alpha-beta-depleted transplantation in children. Unique molecular identifiers featured in how the TCRbeta library was prepared. A single record per CDR3 protein comes from TCRdb applying MiXCR to the PCR reads. The sample has roughly 500,000 distinct CDR3 sequences, about 10% seen once. The sequenced sample was PBMCs, obtained before TCRalphabeta/CD19-depleted stem cell transplant. The receptors were sampled from a child aged 2 to 15 with inherited bone marrow failure, due to receive a stem cell transplant.

This clonotype was picked up many times. This chain joins TRBV6-4 and TRBJ2-1, with 10 bases lining up with TRBD1. Germline trimming cut 6 bases from V and 1 base from J; bases unmatched to any gene: 21. Germline lookup yields CDR1 MRHNA and CDR2 SNTAGT. This CDR3 has 21 residues. CDR3 in amino acids: CASSQRRPGQGTARSYNEQFF. The CDR3, as DNA: TGTGCCAGCAGCCAAAGAAGACCGGGACAGGGGACGGCTAGGTCCTACAATGAGCAGTTCTTC.

This clonotype has at least ten counts. J is TRBJ1-6 and V is TRBV12-3 or TRBV12-4, with 10 positions matching TRBD1. V shed 5 bases and J 6 bases; nucleotides not matched to a gene: 7. The CDR3 runs 16 residues. The CDR3 spells CASSPSGTGVNSPLHF. Here the CDR3 DNA reads TGTGCCAGCAGTCCGTCAGGGACAGGGGTTAATTCACCCCTCCACTTT.

On this clonotype itself: This may be a read error, as it is one base from a much larger clone. The chain has TRBV27 and TRBJ2-3; D possibly corresponds to TRBD1 (6 bases). CDR1 MNHEY and CDR2 SMNVEV come from the germline V gene (reference sequence). This CDR3 comprises 14 residues. Trimming removed 3 bases from V and 4 bases from J, with 11 bases in between. DNA of the CDR3: TGTGCCAGCAGTTTCTGGGGGCGGGCAGATACGCAGTATTTT. Amino acids: CASSFWGRADTQYF.

The chain recombines TRBV12-3 or TRBV12-4 with TRBJ2-1, with TRBD2 matching 8 bases. V lost 4 bases, J lost 15 bases, and 5 bases stayed unmatched. The CDR3 runs 11 residues. This CDR3 reads CASSSTSGPFF. In DNA, the CDR3 is TGTGCCAGCAGTTCCACTAGCGGACCGTTCTTC.

This chain joins TRBV12-3 or TRBV12-4 and TRBJ2-7; no clear D gene. Deletions cut 5 bases from V and 6 bases from J, with 14 bases between. This CDR3 is 13 amino acids long. This chain's CDR3 is CASSPYEASEQYF. The CDR3 nucleotides read TGTGCCAGCAGTCCCTATGAGGCGAGCGAGCAGTACTTC.

This clonotype showed up just a few times. A junction end diverges from the germline sequence, so it may reflect a read error. The rearrangement joins TRBV5-1 to TRBJ2-7, with 8 bases identical to TRBD2. The CDR3 length is 12 residues. Germline V gene sequence: CDR1 SGHRS, CDR2 YFSETQ. CDR3 protein: CASSFGGDLPKF. The CDR3 coding sequence is TGCGCCAGCAGCTTCGGGGGGGACTTACCAAAGTTC.

The rearrangement joins TRBV13 to TRBJ2-3; no clear D. The CDR3 has 13 amino acids. V was trimmed by 10 bases and J by 0 bases, leaving 11 bases between them. Germline CDR1 is PRHDT and CDR2 is FYEKMQ (reference sequence). The chain's CDR3 is CATTPTSTDTQYF. In DNA, the CDR3 is TGTGCCACAACACCCACGAGCACAGATACGCAGTATTTT.

This clonotype occurred many times. The chain carries TRBV6-5 and TRBJ2-2, with D unresolved. This CDR3 is built from 14 residues. Per the germline V gene, CDR1 is MNHEY and CDR2 is SVGAGI. V lost 2 bases and J lost 7, with 11 bases in between. Here the CDR3 reads CASSYPERSGELFF. The CDR3 DNA follows: TGTGCCAGCAGTTACCCAGAGAGAAGCGGGGAGCTGTTTTTT.

At least ten counts were recorded for this clonotype. The V gene is TRBV6-2 or TRBV6-3, the J gene TRBJ2-7; TRBD2 is a possible D gene (6 bases). The germline gives CDR1 MNHEY, CDR2 SVGEGT. The germline V and J ends were trimmed by 0 bases and 5 bases, with 11 bases remaining between them. The CDR3 spans 14 residues. This CDR3 is CASSYSRGRNEQYF. The CDR3 DNA is TGTGCCAGCAGTTACTCGAGAGGGAGGAACGAGCAGTACTTC.

The table lists this clonotype with many counts. The chain couples TRBV5-1 to TRBJ1-4, with 7 bases identical to TRBD1. V dropped 3 bases and J dropped 7; count of bases not matched to a gene: 6. The CDR3 has 14 amino acids. From germline, CDR1 is SGHRS and CDR2 YFSETQ. In DNA, the CDR3 is TGCGCCAGCAGCTCCGACAGGGATAGTGAAAAACTGTTTTTT. Translated: CASSSDRDSEKLFF. The full variable domain, in which reference TRBV5-1 and TRBJ1-4 provide the parts outside the CDR3, is KAGVTQTPRYLIKTRGQQVTLSCSPISGHRSVSWYQQTPGQGLQFLFEYFSETQRNKGNFPGRFSGRQFSNSRSEMNVSTLELGDSALYLCASSSDRDSEKLFFGSGTQLSVL.

This clonotype was recorded at least ten times. V usage is TRBV3-1 and J usage is TRBJ2-1; D might be TRBD2 (5 bases). Germline assignment: CDR1 LGHDT and CDR2 YNNKEL (reference sequence). The CDR3 spans 17 residues. The V gene lost 4 bases and the J gene lost 6 bases, with 22 bases spanning the gap. CDR3 nucleotides: TGTGCCAGCAGCCGGAGTAAAGGGAGTCTCCGGGGCAATGAGCAGTTCTTC. It codes for CASSRSKGSLRGNEQFF.

In this sample, this clonotype turned up many times. V usage is TRBV4-3 and J usage is TRBJ2-7, with D possibly TRBD1 on 5 matching bases. The CDR3 consists of 14 residues. V lost 0 bases and J 4 bases, leaving 10 bases between the germline ends. CDR1 and CDR2 from the germline V gene are LGHNA and YSLEER. The CDR3 loop reads CASSQDRRAYEQYF. The CDR3 nucleotides read TGCGCCAGCAGCCAAGATCGCAGGGCGTACGAGCAGTACTTC.

This clonotype was observed many times. V usage is TRBV9 and J usage is TRBJ2-2; TRBD1 agrees at 7 bases. CDR1 SGDLS and CDR2 YYNGEE come from the germline V gene. The CDR3 has 14 residues. The J segment lost 6 bases and the V segment lost 3 bases, leaving 5 bases of the junction unmatched. The DNA for the CDR3 is TGTGCCAGCAGCGGATACAGGGGAGCCGGGGAGCTGTTTTTT. Its translation is CASSGYRGAGELFF.

This clonotype was counted many times. V and J are TRBV29-1 and TRBJ2-2; 9 bases align to TRBD2. The CDR3 runs to 15 residues. Germline CDR1 and CDR2: SQVTM and ANQGSEA. V lost 1 base, J lost 6 bases, and 6 bases stayed unmatched. Here the CDR3 reads CSVEVMREGAGELFF. In DNA form, the CDR3 reads TGCAGCGTTGAAGTGATGCGGGAGGGCGCCGGGGAGCTGTTTTTT.

At least ten counts were recorded for this clonotype. The CDR3 loop reads CASKGAAYNEQFF. The DNA of the CDR3 is TGTGCCAGCAAGGGCGCAGCTTACAATGAGCAGTTCTTC. The chain carries TRBV2 and TRBJ2-1; no firm D call. Between the trimmed V and J ends, which lost 7 bases and 4 bases, there was a span of 11 bases. The length of the CDR3 is 13 residues. CDR1 SNHLY and CDR2 FYNNEI come from the germline V gene. Full variable domain (rest looked up from reference TRBV2 and TRBJ2-1): EPEVTQTPSHQVTQMGQEVILRCVPISNHLYFYWYRQILGQKVEFLVSFYNNEISEKSEIFDDQFSVERPDGSNFTLKIRSTKLEDSAMYFCASKGAAYNEQFFGPGTRLTVL.

This clonotype was picked up many times. The rearrangement uses TRBV2 and TRBJ2-1, with 9 bases identical to TRBD2. V was pared by 6 bases and J by 8 bases, with 8 bases of the junction left unmatched. This CDR3 region has 14 residues. Germline V gene sequence: CDR1 SNHLY, CDR2 FYNNEI. CDR3 region: CASSPLGLAHEQFF. The CDR3 DNA reads TGTGCCAGCAGCCCCCTCGGACTAGCGCATGAGCAGTTCTTC.

The rearrangement links TRBV27 to TRBJ2-7; D not certain. Germline values: CDR1 MNHEY, CDR2 SMNVEV (reference sequence). V gave up 8 bases and J gave up 2 bases, with 10 bases separating them. There are 12 residues in the CDR3. The CDR3 loop reads CASRDTTYEQYF. The CDR3 nucleotides read TGTGCCAGCCGTGACACAACCTACGAGCAGTACTTC.

The chain joins TRBV5-6 to TRBJ2-7; a weak D match, TRBD1 (5 bases). The germline V gene has CDR1 SGHDT and CDR2 YYEEEE. The CDR3 is 16 residues long. V lost 0 bases to trimming and J lost 0 bases, with 13 bases between them. This CDR3 is CASSLGTLSISYEQYF. CDR3 nucleotide sequence: TGTGCCAGCAGCTTGGGGACACTGTCTATCTCCTACGAGCAGTACTTC.

At least ten counts were recorded for this clonotype. V usage is TRBV18 and J usage is TRBJ2-5, with no clear D. This CDR3 has 13 residues. Germline V gives CDR1 KGHSH, CDR2 LQKENI. Deletions cut 2 bases from V and 5 bases from J, with 9 bases between. The CDR3 region is CASSPKGTETQYF. As DNA, the CDR3 is TGTGCCAGCTCACCAAAAGGAACGGAGACCCAGTACTTC. The variable domain in full, completed from reference TRBV18 and TRBJ2-5, reads NAGVMQNPRHLVRRRGQEARLRCSPMKGHSHVYWYRQLPEEGLKFMVYLQKENIIDESGMPKERFSAEFPKEGPSILRIQQVVRGDSAAYFCASSPKGTETQYFGPGTRLLVL.

This clonotype was seen ten or more times. The chain joins TRBV7-2 to TRBJ1-2; D is unclear. Deletions cut 1 base from V and 4 bases from J, with 7 bases between. This CDR3 comprises 13 residues. CDR1 and CDR2 (germline): SGHTA, FQGNSA. This CDR3 is CASSLEFLYGYTF. The CDR3 region has the DNA TGTGCCAGCAGCTTAGAGTTCCTCTATGGCTACACCTTC.

This clonotype was picked up one time. This chain links TRBV12-3 or TRBV12-4 with TRBJ2-5, with D possibly being TRBD2 (6 bases). Trimming cost V 6 bases and J 2 bases, with 13 bases left between them. The CDR3 contains 14 residues. The DNA of the CDR3 is TGTGCCAGCAGCCCCCTAGCGTCTCAAGAGACCCAGTACTTC. It encodes CASSPLASQETQYF.

This clonotype was seen only a few times. V gene TRBV20-1 combines with J gene TRBJ2-2; possibly TRBD2 for D (6 bases). The CDR3 is made up of 14 amino acids. In germline, CDR1 is DFQATT, CDR2 SNEGSKA (reference sequence). Trimming stripped 4 bases from V and 0 bases from J, with 9 bases between. The CDR3 loop is CSATWGANTGELFF. CDR3 bases: TGCAGTGCTACGTGGGGGGCGAACACCGGGGAGCTGTTTTTT.

As for this clonotype: This could be a read error, since a much larger clone is one nucleotide away. The V call is TRBV2, the J call TRBJ1-1; TRBD1 matches at 7 bases. The CDR3 has 13 residues. Germline values: CDR1 SNHLY, CDR2 FYNNEI. With 10 bases clipped from V and 6 bases from J, the junction kept 11 bases outside the gene matches. The CDR3 sequence is CATINDRAPEAFF. The CDR3 nucleotides read TGTGCCACCATAAACGACAGGGCCCCTGAAGCTTTCTTT. Using reference TRBV2 and TRBJ1-1 for the parts outside the CDR3, the full variable domain is EPEVTQTPSHQVTQMGQEVILRCVPISNHLYFYWYRQILGQKVEFLVSFYNNEISEKSEIFDDQFSVERPDGSNFTLKIRSTKLEDSAMYFCATINDRAPEAFFGQGTRLTVV.